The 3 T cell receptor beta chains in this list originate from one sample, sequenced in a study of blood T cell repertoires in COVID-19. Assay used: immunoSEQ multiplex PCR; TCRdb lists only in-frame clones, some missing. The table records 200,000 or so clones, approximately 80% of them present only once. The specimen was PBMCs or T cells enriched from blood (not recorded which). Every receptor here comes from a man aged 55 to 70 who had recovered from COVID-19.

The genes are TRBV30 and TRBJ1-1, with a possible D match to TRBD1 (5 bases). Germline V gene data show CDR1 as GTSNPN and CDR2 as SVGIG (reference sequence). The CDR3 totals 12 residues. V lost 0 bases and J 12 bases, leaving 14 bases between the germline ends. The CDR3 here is CAWSVLGQRTFF. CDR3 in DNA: TGTGCCTGGAGTGTACTGGGGCAGAGGACTTTCTTT.

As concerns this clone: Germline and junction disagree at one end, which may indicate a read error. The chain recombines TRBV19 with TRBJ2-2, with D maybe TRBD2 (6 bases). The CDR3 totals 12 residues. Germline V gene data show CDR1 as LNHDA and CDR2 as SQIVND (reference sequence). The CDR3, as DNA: TGTGCCGGTAGGAGGGACACCGGGGAGCTGTTTTTT. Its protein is CAGRRDTGELFF. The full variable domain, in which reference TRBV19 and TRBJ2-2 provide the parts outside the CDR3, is DGGITQSPKYLFRKEGQNVTLSCEQNLNHDAMYWYRQDPGQGLRLIYYSQIVNDFQKGDIAEGYSVSREKKESFPLTVTSAQKNPTAFYLCAGRRDTGELFFGEGSRLTVL.

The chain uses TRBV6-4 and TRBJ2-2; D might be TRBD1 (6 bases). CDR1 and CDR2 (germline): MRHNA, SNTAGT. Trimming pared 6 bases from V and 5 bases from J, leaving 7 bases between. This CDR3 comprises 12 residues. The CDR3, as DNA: TGTGCCAGCAGCACAGGGACCGGGGAGCTGTTTTTT. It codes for CASSTGTGELFF.